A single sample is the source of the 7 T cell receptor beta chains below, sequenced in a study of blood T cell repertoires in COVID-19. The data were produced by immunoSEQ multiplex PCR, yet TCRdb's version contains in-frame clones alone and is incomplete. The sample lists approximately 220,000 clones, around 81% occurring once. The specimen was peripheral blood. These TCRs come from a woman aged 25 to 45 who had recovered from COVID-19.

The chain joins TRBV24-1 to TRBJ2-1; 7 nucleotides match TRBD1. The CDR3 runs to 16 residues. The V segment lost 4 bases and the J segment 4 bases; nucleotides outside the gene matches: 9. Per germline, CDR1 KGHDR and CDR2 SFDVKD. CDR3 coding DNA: TGTGCCACCAGTGACCCCGACAGGGAGAGATACAATGAGCAGTTCTTC. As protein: CATSDPDRERYNEQFF.

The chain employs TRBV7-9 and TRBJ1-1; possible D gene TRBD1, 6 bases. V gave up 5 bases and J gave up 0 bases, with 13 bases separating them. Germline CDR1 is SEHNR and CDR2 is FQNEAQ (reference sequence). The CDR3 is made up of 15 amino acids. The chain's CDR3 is CASSPRGHLNTEAFF. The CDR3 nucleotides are TGTGCCAGCAGCCCTAGGGGACACTTGAACACTGAAGCTTTCTTT.

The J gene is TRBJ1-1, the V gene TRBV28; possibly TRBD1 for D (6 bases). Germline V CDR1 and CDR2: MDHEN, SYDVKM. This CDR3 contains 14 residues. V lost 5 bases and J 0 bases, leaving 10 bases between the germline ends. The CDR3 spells CASSTGQLNTEAFF. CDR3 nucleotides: TGTGCCAGCAGTACCGGACAGTTGAACACTGAAGCTTTCTTT.

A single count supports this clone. Here the CDR3 DNA reads TGTGCCAGCAGCTATGGAGGGCCTTACGACGAGCAGTACTTC. The encoded protein is CASSYGGPYDEQYF. V and J are TRBV7-7 and TRBJ2-7, with D perhaps TRBD2 (6 bases). The CDR3 runs 14 residues. Trimming cost V 4 bases and J 5 bases, with 15 bases left between them. Germline lookup yields CDR1 SSHAT and CDR2 FNYEAQ (reference sequence).

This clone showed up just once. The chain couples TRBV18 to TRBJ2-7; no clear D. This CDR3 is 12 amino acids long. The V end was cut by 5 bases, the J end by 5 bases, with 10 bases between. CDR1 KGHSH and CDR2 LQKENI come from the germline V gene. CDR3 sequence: CASSSSRDEQYF. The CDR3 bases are TGTGCCAGCTCATCCTCCCGCGACGAGCAGTACTTC.

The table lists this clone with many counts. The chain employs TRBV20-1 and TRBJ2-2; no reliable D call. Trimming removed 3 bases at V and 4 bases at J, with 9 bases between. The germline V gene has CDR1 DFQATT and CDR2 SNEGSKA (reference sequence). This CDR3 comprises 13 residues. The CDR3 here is CSASRPGTGELFF. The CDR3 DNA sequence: TGCAGTGCTAGTCGTCCGGGCACCGGGGAGCTGTTTTTT.

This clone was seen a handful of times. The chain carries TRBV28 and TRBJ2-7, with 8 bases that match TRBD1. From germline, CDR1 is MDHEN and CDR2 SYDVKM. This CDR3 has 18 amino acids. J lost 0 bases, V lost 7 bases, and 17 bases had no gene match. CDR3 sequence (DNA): TGTGCCAGCACCTCCCGACAGGGGCGATCCTATCTCTCCTACGAGCAGTACTTC. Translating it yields CASTSRQGRSYLSYEQYF.